The 5 T cell receptor beta chains in this list originate from one sample, sequenced in a study of identical twins. Each CDR3 protein gets one entry after TCRdb re-called the 5' RACE reads with MiXCR. The data contain about 490,000 distinct CDR3 sequences, 13% to 15% of them singletons. Another study also made use of these data, one on yellow fever vaccine responses in identical twins.

Sequenced material: CD4+ T cells sorted from blood. These receptors all come from a woman aged 18-29 years in good health.

This clonotype was found a few times. The chain combines TRBV20-1 with TRBJ2-7, with 8 bases identical to TRBD1. The trim removed 5 bases at V and 2 bases at J, leaving 14 bases unmatched. Germline V lookup: CDR1 DFQATT, CDR2 SNEGSKA (reference sequence). The CDR3 is 16 amino acids. Here the CDR3 reads CSAPGGQGSDTYEQYV. CDR3 nucleotides: TGCAGTGCTCCAGGCGGACAGGGAAGTGATACCTACGAGCAGTACGTC.

This chain uses TRBV4-1 with TRBJ2-2; no reliable D call. Per the germline V gene, CDR1 is MGHRA and CDR2 is YSYEKL. V lost 1 base and J lost 4, with 13 bases in between. The CDR3 runs to 16 residues. CDR3 DNA sequence: TGCGCCAGCAGCCAAGGGGTATTAGTTAGCACCGGGGAGCTGTTTTTT. Translated: CASSQGVLVSTGELFF.

This chain links TRBV20-1 with TRBJ2-4; 7 nucleotides align to TRBD1. The CDR3 totals 13 residues. Germline lookup yields CDR1 DFQATT and CDR2 SNEGSKA (reference sequence). V shed 3 bases and J 6 bases; nucleotides not matched to a gene: 5. CDR3 coding DNA: TGCAGTGCTAGTACAGGGGCTGGAAACATTCAGTACTTC. It encodes CSASTGAGNIQYF.

As DNA, the CDR3 is TGTGCCAGCAGTTTCTGGACCTACGAGCAGTACTTC. Translated, it gives CASSFWTYEQYF. This rearrangement joins TRBV12-3 or TRBV12-4 to TRBJ2-7; no definite D call. This CDR3 has 12 residues. The V end was cut by 3 bases, the J end by 2 bases, with 5 bases between.

The chain recombines TRBV10-2 with TRBJ1-1; D perhaps matches TRBD1 (5 bases). Germline V gives CDR1 WSHSY, CDR2 SAAADI. V gave up 1 base and J gave up 5 bases, with 14 bases separating them. The CDR3 consists of 15 residues. The CDR3 loop is CASSEWDLTRTEAFF. DNA of the CDR3: TGCGCCAGCAGTGAGTGGGACTTAACTAGGACTGAAGCTTTCTTT.